Described below is a single T cell receptor beta chain sequence and its context. Its antigen is not known. This CDR3 comprises 13 residues. Germline-derived CDR1 and CDR2 are LGHNA and YSLEER. The V end lost 4 bases, the J end lost 5 bases, and 11 bases lay between the germline ends. PCR amplification relied on 60 Vbeta primers (plus 13 Jbeta primers). Libraries were prepared by immunoSEQ multiplex PCR; TCRdb keeps only in-frame clonotypes and omits some of them. This table has a few hundred thousand clones, over 65% appearing once. The sample is drawn from a study of cytomegalovirus exposure and HLA in healthy donors. As for the study in general: Of over 300 genotyped donors, approximately 84% clustered with self-reported Caucasian donors. Whole-study findings and limits: In a later analysis, HLA-C alleles had the fewest associated TCRs, DRB1 alleles the most. TCR beta V segments were, for the most part, productive about 87% or about 30% of the time in an earlier analysis.

The source material was PBMCs. This TCR was sampled from a man aged 40-50 years in good health and CMV-seronegative. The chain is built from TRBV4-3 and TRBJ2-5; a possible D gene is TRBD2 (5 bases). The CDR3 nucleotides read TGCGCCAGCAGCCGAGTGGGCGGGGAGACCCAGTACTTC. Amino acid sequence: CASSRVGGETQYF.